The next 5 T cell receptor beta chains were all read from a single sample in a study of T cells in Graves' hyperthyroidism and ophthalmopathy. Amplified regions were TCR beta CDR3 sequences from RNA transcripts. The HTBI primer set drove a first-round RT-PCR of the TCR CDR3. One entry per CDR3 protein results from TCRdb running MiXCR on the multiplex PCR reads. This sample carries some 510,000 distinct CDR3 sequences, about 20% of them seen once, and the ten largest clones take less than 30%. The sample consisted of blood. All receptors derive from a man between 18 and 35 years old with Graves' hyperthyroidism.

This clonotype came up many times. V gene TRBV6-5 combines with J gene TRBJ2-2; D is unresolved. This CDR3 is 14 amino acids long. Germline CDR1 and CDR2: MNHEY and SVGAGI. Trimming removed 6 bases at V and 6 bases at J, with 14 bases between. For the CDR3, the DNA is TGTGCCAGCAGACGACCTGACGGTTCCGGGGAGCTGTTTTTT. Translation gives CASRRPDGSGELFF.

In its sample, this clonotype was seen many times. This sequence joins TRBV27 and TRBJ1-1; no clear D gene. This CDR3 spans 13 amino acids. Between the trimmed V and J ends, which lost 1 base and 3 bases, there was a span of 6 bases. In germline, CDR1 is MNHEY, CDR2 SMNVEV (reference sequence). The CDR3 DNA is TGTGCCAGCAGTTTATTTACAGACACTGAAGCTTTCTTT. It encodes CASSLFTDTEAFF.

This clonotype was observed once. Its ends do not fully match the called genes, so a read error is possible. The J gene is TRBJ2-7, the V gene TRBV28; 8 bases align to TRBD1. The germline V gene has CDR1 MDHEN and CDR2 SYDVKM. The CDR3 loop spans 15 amino acids. The CDR3 sequence: CASSLSGTGAYEQHF. The CDR3 region has the DNA TGTGCCAGCAGTCTCTCCGGGACAGGAGCCTACGAGCAGCACTTC. Full variable domain (rest looked up from reference TRBV28 and TRBJ2-7): DVKVTQSSRYLVKRTGEKVFLECVQDMDHENMFWYRQDPGLGLRLIYFSYDVKMKEKGDIPEGYSVSREKKERFSLILESASTNQTSMYLCASSLSGTGAYEQHFGPGTRLTVT.

This clonotype has at least ten counts. This chain links TRBV12-3 or TRBV12-4 with TRBJ1-5; D is uncertain. The CDR3 has 15 amino acids. V lost 2 bases and J lost 2, with 10 bases in between. DNA of the CDR3: TGTGCCAGCAGTTTACGGCTTGGGGGCAATCAGCCCCAGCATTTT. It translates to CASSLRLGGNQPQHF.

The table lists this clonotype with many counts. J is TRBJ2-7 and V is TRBV10-3; the match to TRBD2 covers 8 bases. The CDR3 totals 14 residues. V lost 8 bases and J lost 4; bases outside the gene matches: 10. Per germline, CDR1 ENHRY and CDR2 SYGVKD. The CDR3 DNA reads TGTGCCATCCCGGGACTAGGCCGAACGTACGAGCAGTACTTC. Its protein is CAIPGLGRTYEQYF.